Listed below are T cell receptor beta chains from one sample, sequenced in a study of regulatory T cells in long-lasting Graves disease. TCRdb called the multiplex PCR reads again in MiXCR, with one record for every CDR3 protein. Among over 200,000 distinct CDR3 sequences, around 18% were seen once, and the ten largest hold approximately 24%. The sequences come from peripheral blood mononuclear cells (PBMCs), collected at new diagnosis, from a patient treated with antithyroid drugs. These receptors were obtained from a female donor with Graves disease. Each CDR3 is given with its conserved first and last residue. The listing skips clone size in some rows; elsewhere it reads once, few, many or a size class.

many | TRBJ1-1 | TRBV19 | CASSIDWGTEAFF
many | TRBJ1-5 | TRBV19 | CASSLQGGTGLNQPQHF
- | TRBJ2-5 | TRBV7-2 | CAGSRLAGVPETQYF
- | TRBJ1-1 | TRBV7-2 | CASSLNPRGGAFF
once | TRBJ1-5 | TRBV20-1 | CSASPRVGRPQHF
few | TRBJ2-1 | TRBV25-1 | CASSGHGALVQFF
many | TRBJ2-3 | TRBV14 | CASSQLTSGTTDTQYF
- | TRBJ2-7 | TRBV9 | CASSVEPSGVYEQYF
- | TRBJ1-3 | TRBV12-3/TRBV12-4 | CASKPGRKTYSGNTIYF
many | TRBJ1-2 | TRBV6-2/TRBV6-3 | CASSSPPEDPITF
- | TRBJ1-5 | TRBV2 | CASSPAPADQPQHF
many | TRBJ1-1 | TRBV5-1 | CASSDDGLPVAEAFF
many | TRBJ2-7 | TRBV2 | CASLVSYEQYF
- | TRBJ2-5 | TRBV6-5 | CASSYSRGTKETQYF
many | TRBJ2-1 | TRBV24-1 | CATSDPGLPQQFF
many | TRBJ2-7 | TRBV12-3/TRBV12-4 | CASSFGAEQYF
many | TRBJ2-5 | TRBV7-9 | CASSYRPQETQYF
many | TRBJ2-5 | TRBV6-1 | CASTVQVGETQYF
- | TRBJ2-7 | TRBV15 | CATSRDVDNSYEQYF
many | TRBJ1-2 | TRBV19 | CASSLASRGGYTF